Below, one T cell receptor beta chain is given with its context. Its antigen remains unidentified. These data belong to a study of Ad26.COV2.S vaccination and SARS-CoV-2 variants. Study-level background: By the intramuscular route, Ad26.COV2.S was given once, or twice 56 days apart. Points from the study as a whole: Placebo recipients trailed vaccine recipients in spike-specific TCR breadth.

The CDR3 consists of 11 residues. V was cut by 5 bases and J by 9 bases, with 8 bases left in between. CDR1 is MRHNA, CDR2 SNTAGT, per germline. Here immunoSEQ multiplex PCR was the method, and the copy in TCRdb shows in-frame clones only, minus some. Of a few hundred thousand clones in the sample, roughly four fifths were seen once. Treatment of the sample: about 20 received Ad26.COV2.S at low or high dose, single or two shots; 5 received placebo; per-sample allocation not given. Sampling was performed 63 days after the first vaccine or placebo injection. V gene TRBV6-4 combines with J gene TRBJ2-1, with a weak D call TRBD2 (5 bases). Material: peripheral blood, obtained in a trial of Ad26.COV2.S vaccine versus placebo. The TCR originated in a person aged 18-60 years who received the Ad26.COV2.S COVID-19 vaccine or a placebo. This CDR3 reads CASSQSGEQFF. The CDR3 DNA sequence: TGTGCCAGCAGTCAAAGCGGTGAGCAGTTCTTC.